This record concerns one TCR beta chain sequence. Its antigen is currently unknown. These data belong to a study of a mutant IDH1 vaccine in newly diagnosed glioma. About the research overall: Vaccine administration was initiated 4-6 weeks following radiotherapy alone, or with temozolomide cycles. Beforehand, treatment had been radiotherapy, temozolomide, or both; the majority received both. General study results and limits: Whatever changes occurred in top peripheral T cell clonotypes seemed unrelated to pseudoprogression.

The CDR3 covers 15 residues. Germline CDR1 and CDR2: SGDLS and YYNGEE. Trimming removed 0 bases from V and 4 bases from J, with 10 bases in between. TCRdb's table, derived via immunoSEQ multiplex PCR, lists solely in-frame clones and lacks some. The table lists 30,000 to 45,000 clones, around 78% of them singletons. Time point in this sample: week 5, during vaccination. Vaccinated patients received 300 ug of mutant IDH1 20-mer peptide per dose, with topical imiquimod. Those who donated had recent WHO grade 3 or 4 IDH1-mutant, ATRX-lost astrocytomas. The J gene is TRBJ1-4, the V gene TRBV9; D may be TRBD1 (5 bases). The sample was PBMCs, taken from a glioma patient whose treatment included an IDH1 peptide vaccine. The TCR sequence derives from a man aged 35-49 years with glioma. The CDR3, as DNA: TGTGCCAGCAGCGTAGCGGGGACTATTAATGAAAAACTGTTTTTT. As protein: CASSVAGTINEKLFF.